This TCR beta chain was sequenced during a study of CD4+ T cells in melanoma. Study outcomes and limitations: CD8+ T cell, macrophage and B cell function reportedly correlated with neoantigen-specific CD4+ T cells. Diverse differentiation states were reported for melanoma neoantigen-specific CD4+ T cells.

Assay used: immunoSEQ multiplex PCR; TCRdb lists only in-frame clones, some missing. The table records some 47,000 clones, roughly nine tenths of them present only once. Concerning this clone itself: Its antigen is not identified.

Deletions cut 10 bases from V and 5 bases from J, with 15 bases between. The CDR3 runs 13 residues. Germline V gene sequence: CDR1 ENHRY, CDR2 SYGVKD. This receptor was obtained from a human donor with melanoma. V is TRBV10-3 and J is TRBJ2-1, with unresolved D. Material: peripheral blood. CDR3 coding DNA: TGTGCCACATCACCCACAGAAAACAATGAGCAGTTCTTC. Protein sequence: CATSPTENNEQFF.